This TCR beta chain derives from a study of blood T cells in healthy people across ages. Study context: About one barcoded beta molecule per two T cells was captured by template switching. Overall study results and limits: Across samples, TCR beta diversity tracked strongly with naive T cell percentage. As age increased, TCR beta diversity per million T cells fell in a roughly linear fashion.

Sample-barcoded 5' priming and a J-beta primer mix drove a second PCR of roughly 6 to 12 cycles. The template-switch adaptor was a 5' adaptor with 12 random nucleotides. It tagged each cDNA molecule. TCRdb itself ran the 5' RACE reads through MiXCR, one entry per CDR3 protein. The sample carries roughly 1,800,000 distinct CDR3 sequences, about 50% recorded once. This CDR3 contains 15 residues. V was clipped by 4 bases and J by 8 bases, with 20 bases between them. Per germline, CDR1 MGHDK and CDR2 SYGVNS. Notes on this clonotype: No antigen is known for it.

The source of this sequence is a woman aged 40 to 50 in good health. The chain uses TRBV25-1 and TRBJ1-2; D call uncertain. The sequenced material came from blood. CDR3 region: CASSGPQRANDGYTF. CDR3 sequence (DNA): TGTGCCAGCAGTGGACCCCAGAGGGCTAATGACGGCTACACCTTC.